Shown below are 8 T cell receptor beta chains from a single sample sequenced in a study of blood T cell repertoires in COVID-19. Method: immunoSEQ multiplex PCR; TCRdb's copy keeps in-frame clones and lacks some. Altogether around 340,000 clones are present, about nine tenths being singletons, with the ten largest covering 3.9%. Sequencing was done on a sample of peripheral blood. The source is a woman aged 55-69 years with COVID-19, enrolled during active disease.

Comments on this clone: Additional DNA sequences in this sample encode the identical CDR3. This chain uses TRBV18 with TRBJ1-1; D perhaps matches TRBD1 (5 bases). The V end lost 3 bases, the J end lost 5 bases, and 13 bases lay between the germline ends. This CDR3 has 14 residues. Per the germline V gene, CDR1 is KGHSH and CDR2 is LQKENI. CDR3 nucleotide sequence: TGTGCCAGCTCACCCGGGACGGGGGGGACTGAAGCTTTCTTT. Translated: CASSPGTGGTEAFF. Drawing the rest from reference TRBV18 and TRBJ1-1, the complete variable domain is NAGVMQNPRHLVRRRGQEARLRCSPMKGHSHVYWYRQLPEEGLKFMVYLQKENIIDESGMPKERFSAEFPKEGPSILRIQQVVRGDSAAYFCASSPGTGGTEAFFGQGTRLTVV.

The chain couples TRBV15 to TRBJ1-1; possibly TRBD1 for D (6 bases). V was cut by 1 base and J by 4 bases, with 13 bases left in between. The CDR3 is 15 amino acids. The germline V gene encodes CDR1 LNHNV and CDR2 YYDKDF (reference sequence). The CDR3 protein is CATSRVGGLGTEAFF. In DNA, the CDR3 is TGTGCCACCAGCAGAGTCGGGGGGCTGGGCACTGAAGCTTTCTTT.

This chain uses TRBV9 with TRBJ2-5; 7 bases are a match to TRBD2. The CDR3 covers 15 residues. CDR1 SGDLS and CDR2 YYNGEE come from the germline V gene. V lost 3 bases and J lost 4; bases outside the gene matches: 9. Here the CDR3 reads CASSDNPGGGETQYF. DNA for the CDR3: TGTGCCAGCAGCGACAACCCGGGGGGAGGAGAGACCCAGTACTTC.

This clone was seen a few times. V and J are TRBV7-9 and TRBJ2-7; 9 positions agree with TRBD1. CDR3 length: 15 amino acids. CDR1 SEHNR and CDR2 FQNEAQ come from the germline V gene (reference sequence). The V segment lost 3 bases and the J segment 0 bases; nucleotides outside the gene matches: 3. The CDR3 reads CASSFADRGSYEQYF. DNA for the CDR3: TGTGCCAGCAGCTTCGCGGACAGGGGCTCCTACGAGCAGTACTTC.

For the CDR3, the DNA is TGTGCCAGTAATGAGGCTACTAATGAAAAACTGTTTTTT. Amino acids: CASNEATNEKLFF. The chain combines TRBV19 with TRBJ1-4; D unclear. There are 13 residues in the CDR3. Germline CDR1 LNHDA, CDR2 SQIVND (reference sequence). Trimming shortened V by 7 bases and J by 2 bases, and 8 bases separated the two germline ends. The complete variable domain, with remaining parts taken from reference TRBV19 and TRBJ1-4, reads DGGITQSPKYLFRKEGQNVTLSCEQNLNHDAMYWYRQDPGQGLRLIYYSQIVNDFQKGDIAEGYSVSREKKESFPLTVTSAQKNPTAFYLCASNEATNEKLFFGSGTQLSVL.

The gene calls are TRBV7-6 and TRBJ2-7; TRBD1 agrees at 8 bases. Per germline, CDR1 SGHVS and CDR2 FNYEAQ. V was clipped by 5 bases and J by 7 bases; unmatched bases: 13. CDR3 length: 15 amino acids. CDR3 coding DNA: TGTGCCAGCAGCCGGGGGACAGGTGGAACAATTGAGCAGTACTTC. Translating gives CASSRGTGGTIEQYF.

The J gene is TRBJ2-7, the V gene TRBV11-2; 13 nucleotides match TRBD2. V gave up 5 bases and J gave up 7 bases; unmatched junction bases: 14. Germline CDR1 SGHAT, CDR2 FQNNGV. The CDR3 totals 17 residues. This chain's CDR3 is CASSPLGLAGRPGEQYF. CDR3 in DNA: TGTGCCAGCAGCCCCCTGGGACTAGCGGGGAGGCCGGGTGAGCAGTACTTC.

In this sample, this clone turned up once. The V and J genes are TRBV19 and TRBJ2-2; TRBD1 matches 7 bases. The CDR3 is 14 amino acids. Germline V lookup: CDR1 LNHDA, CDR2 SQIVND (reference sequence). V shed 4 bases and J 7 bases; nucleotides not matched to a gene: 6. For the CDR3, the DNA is TGTGCCAGTAGTAGGCAGGGGGTTGTCGGGGAGCTGTTTTTT. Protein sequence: CASSRQGVVGELFF.